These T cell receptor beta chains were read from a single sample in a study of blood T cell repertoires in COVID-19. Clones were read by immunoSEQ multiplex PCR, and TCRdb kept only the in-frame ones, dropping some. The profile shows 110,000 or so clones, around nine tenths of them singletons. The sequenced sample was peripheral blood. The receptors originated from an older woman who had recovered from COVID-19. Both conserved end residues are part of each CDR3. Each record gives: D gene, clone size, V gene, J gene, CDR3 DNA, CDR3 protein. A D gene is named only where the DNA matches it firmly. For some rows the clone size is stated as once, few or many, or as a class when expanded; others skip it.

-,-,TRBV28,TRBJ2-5,TGTGCCAGCAGACACAGCGGGAAGGGGGAAGAGACCCAGTACTTC,CASRHSGKGEETQYF
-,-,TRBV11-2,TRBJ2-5,TGTGCCAGCAGCTCCGGCTCCGAAGGGGCCCAGTACTTC,CASSSGSEGAQYF
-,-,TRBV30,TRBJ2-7,TGTGCCTGGACTATCCCGGGTCCCAAGGAGCAGTGGTACTTC,CAWTIPGPKEQWYF
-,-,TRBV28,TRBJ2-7,TGTGCCAGCAGTTTAGCCCCCCCCGGTGGCTACGAGCAGTACTTC,CASSLAPPGGYEQYF
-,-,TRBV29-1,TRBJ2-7,TGCAGCACCTCAGATGGGAGCGCCTACGAGCAGTACTTC,CSTSDGSAYEQYF
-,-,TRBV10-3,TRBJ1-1,TGTGCCATCAGTGATAGCAGGGTTTTTGGGATCGAAGCTTTCTTT,CAISDSRVFGIEAFF
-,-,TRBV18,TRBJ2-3,TGTGCCAGCTCAACTGTAGCGCCGAGCACAGATACGCAGTATTTT,CASSTVAPSTDTQYF
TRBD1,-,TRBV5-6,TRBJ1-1,TGTGCCAGCAGCGCTCGGACAGGGAGGGGTGAAGCTTTCTTT,CASSARTGRGEAFF
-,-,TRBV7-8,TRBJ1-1,TGTGCCAGCAGCTTAGAAGGAGGGGCGAACACTGAAGCTTTCTTT,CASSLEGGANTEAFF
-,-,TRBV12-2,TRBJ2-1,TGTGCAAGTCGCTTAGCGGGAGTCCACAATGAGCAGTTCTTC,CASRLAGVHNEQFF
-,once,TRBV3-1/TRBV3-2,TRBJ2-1,TGTGCCAGCAGCCATGGACAGGGAGGGGCCAATGAGCAGTTCTTC,CASSHGQGGANEQFF
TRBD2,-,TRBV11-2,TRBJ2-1,TGTGCCAGCAGCTCCCCGATGACTAGCTCCCACAATGAGCAGTTCTTC,CASSSPMTSSHNEQFF
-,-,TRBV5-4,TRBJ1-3,TGTGCCAGCAGCTCAGACTTGTCCTCTGGAAACACCATATATTTT,CASSSDLSSGNTIYF
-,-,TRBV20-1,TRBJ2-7,TGCAGTGCTAGCGGGTCCTACGAGCAGTACTTC,CSASGSYEQYF
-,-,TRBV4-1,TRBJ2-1,TGCGCCAGCAGCCAAGGGGAACAGGCCTACAATGAGCAGTTCTTC,CASSQGEQAYNEQFF
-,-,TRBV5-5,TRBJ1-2,TGTGCCAGCAGCCCATTCGGAGGTTCTAACTATGGCTACACCTTC,CASSPFGGSNYGYTF
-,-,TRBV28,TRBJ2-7,TGTGCCAGCACGGTGAGCTCCTACGAGCAGTACTTC,CASTVSSYEQYF
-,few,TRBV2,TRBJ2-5,TGTGCCAGCAGTGCGGGTACGGAGACCCAGTACTTC,CASSAGTETQYF
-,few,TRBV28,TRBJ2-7,TGTGCCAGCAGGCTTGGTGGCAGTCCCTACGAGCAGTACTTC,CASRLGGSPYEQYF
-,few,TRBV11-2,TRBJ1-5,TGTGCCAGCAGCCACCGGGGGGGGGCCCAGCATTTT,CASSHRGGAQHF
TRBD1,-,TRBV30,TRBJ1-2,TGTGCCCCAGGGGGCAGCCTTAACTATGGCTACACCTTC,CAPGGSLNYGYTF
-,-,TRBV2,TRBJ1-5,TGTGCCAGCAGCCCAGGGGCCTTAGATCAGCCCCAGCATTTT,CASSPGALDQPQHF
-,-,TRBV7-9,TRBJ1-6,TGTGCCAGCAGCCCCCGCGGGGGCTTAGGGGCACCCCTCCACTTT,CASSPRGGLGAPLHF
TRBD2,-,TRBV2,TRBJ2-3,TGTGCCAGCTCCACCCCCCGACTAGCGGGAGGGTACACAGATACGCAGTATTTT,CASSTPRLAGGYTDTQYF
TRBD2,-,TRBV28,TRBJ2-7,TGTGCCCTCACCACTAGCGGGGGGAACTACGAGCAGTACTTC,CALTTSGGNYEQYF
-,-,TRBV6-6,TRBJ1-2,TGTGCCAGCAGTTACTCCGGAGAACTCTATGGCTACACCTTC,CASSYSGELYGYTF
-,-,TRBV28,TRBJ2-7,TGTGCCAGCAGTTCCCAGACCGCGGGGCAGTACTTC,CASSSQTAGQYF
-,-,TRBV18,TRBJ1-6,TGTGCCAGCTCACCAAGGAGACCGTCGATTAATTCACCCCTCCACTTT,CASSPRRPSINSPLHF
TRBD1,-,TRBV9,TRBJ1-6,TGTGCCAGCAGCGACCCGACAGGGGGCGATTCACCCCTCCACTTT,CASSDPTGGDSPLHF
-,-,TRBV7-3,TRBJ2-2,TGTGCCAGCAGCACGGGGGCCGGGGAGCTGTTTTTT,CASSTGAGELFF
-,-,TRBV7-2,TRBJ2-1,TGTGCCAGCAGTAGCCAGGGTAATGAGCAGTTCTTC,CASSSQGNEQFF
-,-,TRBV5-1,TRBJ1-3,TGCGCCAGCGGCAGGGACTCTGGAAACACCATATATTTT,CASGRDSGNTIYF
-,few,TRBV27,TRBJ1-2,TGTGCCAGCAGTTCTTACCCCGTGACAGGTGGTGGCTACACCTTC,CASSSYPVTGGGYTF
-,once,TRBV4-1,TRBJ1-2,TGCGCCAGCAGCCAAGGGAACTCCGGGAGTCCCTATGGCTACACCTTC,CASSQGNSGSPYGYTF
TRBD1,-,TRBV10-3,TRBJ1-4,TGTGCCATCAGCGGGACAGCGGCGGGTGAAAAACTGTTTTTT,CAISGTAAGEKLFF
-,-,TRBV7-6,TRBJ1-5,TGTGCCAGCAGCCGACAGGTAGACCAGCCCCAGCATTTT,CASSRQVDQPQHF
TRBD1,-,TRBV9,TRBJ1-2,TGTGCCAGCAGCGACAGGGGCTATGGCTACACCTTC,CASSDRGYGYTF
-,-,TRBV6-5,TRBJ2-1,TGTGCCAGCAGTTACTCGGGCAGGGAGGCTGAGCAGTTCTTC,CASSYSGREAEQFF
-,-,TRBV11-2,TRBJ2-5,TGTGCCAGCAGCTTAGGTATTAAAGAGACCCAGTACTTC,CASSLGIKETQYF
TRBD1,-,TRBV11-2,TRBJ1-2,TGTGCCAGCAGCTCCCGGGACAGATTTAACTATGGCTACACCTTC,CASSSRDRFNYGYTF
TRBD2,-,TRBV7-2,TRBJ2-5,TGTGCCAGCAGCCAGACTAGCGGGAGGGGAGAGACCCAGTACTTC,CASSQTSGRGETQYF
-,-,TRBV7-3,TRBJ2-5,TGTGCCAGCTCTGACGGGAGAAGTCAAGAGACCCAGTACTTC,CASSDGRSQETQYF
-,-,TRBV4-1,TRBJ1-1,TGCGCCAGCAGCCAAGGGACGGGGGGGATCAGCACTGAAGCTTTCTTT,CASSQGTGGISTEAFF
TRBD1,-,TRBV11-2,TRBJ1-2,TGTGCCAGCAGCTTAGTGGCCAGGGGGGATGGCTACACCTTC,CASSLVARGDGYTF
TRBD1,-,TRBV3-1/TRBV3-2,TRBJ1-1,TGTGCCAGCAGCCAAACAGGGGGACTTTGGGCTTTCTTT,CASSQTGGLWAFF
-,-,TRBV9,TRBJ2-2,TGTGCCAGCAGCGTACGGGAGCTACCTACCGGGGAGCTGTTTTTT,CASSVRELPTGELFF
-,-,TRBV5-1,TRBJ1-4,TGCGCCAGCAGCCCTCAGGGGCTGGCTAATGAAAAACTGTTTTTT,CASSPQGLANEKLFF
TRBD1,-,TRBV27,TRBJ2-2,TGTGCCAGCAGTTTTAGCCTTGGACAGGGCGTCGGGGAGCTGTTTTTT,CASSFSLGQGVGELFF
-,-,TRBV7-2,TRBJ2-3,TGTGCCAGCAGCCCAATAGTGGCAGATACGCAGTATTTT,CASSPIVADTQYF
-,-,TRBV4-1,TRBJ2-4,TGCGCCAGCAGCCATATGGGGGCAGGAAACATTCAGTACTTC,CASSHMGAGNIQYF
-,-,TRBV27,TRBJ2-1,TGTGCCAGCAGTTTATCCGTCTACAATGAGCAGTTCTTC,CASSLSVYNEQFF